The entry below gives a single T cell receptor beta chain sequence along with its context. These data originate in a study of blood T cell repertoires in COVID-19. Study overall: The United States, Italy and Spain were the sources of the acute and convalescent COVID-19 samples. PBMCs, B-cell-depleted T cells, or T cells provided the cDNA or gDNA that made up the material.

Libraries were prepared by immunoSEQ multiplex PCR; TCRdb keeps only in-frame clonotypes and omits some of them. The sample lists some 280,000 clones; 86% were seen once. Trimming pared 5 bases from V and 9 bases from J, leaving 12 bases between. This CDR3 has 12 amino acids. Per germline, CDR1 MNHEY and CDR2 SVGEGT. The rearrangement links TRBV6-2 or TRBV6-3 to TRBJ2-3, with a weak D call TRBD2 (6 bases). The clonotype originates from a woman aged 30 to 39 with active or convalescent COVID-19. Sequenced input: peripheral blood. Written as DNA, the CDR3 is TGTGCCAGCAGTAGGGACTCATCAACGCAGTATTTT. Protein: CASSRDSSTQYF.